The 6 T cell receptor beta chains listed next were all sequenced from one sample in a study of blood T cell repertoires in COVID-19. The data were produced by immunoSEQ multiplex PCR, yet TCRdb's version contains in-frame clones alone and is incomplete. The repertoire has some 250,000 clones, 70% to 85% of them found once; the top ten carry 3.3%. The sequencing sample was made of peripheral blood. These receptors were taken from a woman aged 80 or older with acute or convalescent COVID-19.

This chain uses TRBV18 with TRBJ1-3, with a tentative D call TRBD1 (6 bases). The V gene's germline CDR1 is KGHSH and CDR2 LQKENI. V gave up 4 bases and J gave up 2 bases, with 9 bases separating them. CDR3 length: 14 residues. The CDR3 here is CASSRDRPGNTIYF. The CDR3 coding sequence is TGTGCCAGCTCACGCGACAGGCCTGGAAACACCATATATTTT.

The CDR3 region has the DNA TGTGCCAGTAGTATTTGGGGCTACTGGCTGCTCAGCTCCTATAATTCACCCCTCCACTTT. This translates into CASSIWGYWLLSSYNSPLHF. The chain couples TRBV19 to TRBJ1-6; D is possibly TRBD1 (5 bases). The CDR3 loop spans 20 amino acids. V was cut by 3 bases and J by 0 bases, with 21 bases left in between. Germline V gene sequence: CDR1 LNHDA, CDR2 SQIVND (reference sequence).

There are many counts of this clone. The chain uses TRBV10-3 and TRBJ2-7, with a possible D match to TRBD1 (6 bases). Trimming pared 0 bases from V and 6 bases from J, leaving 12 bases between. This CDR3 spans 14 amino acids. Germline V gives CDR1 ENHRY, CDR2 SYGVKD. Here the CDR3 reads CAISESNRDGEQYF. In nucleotides, the CDR3 is TGTGCCATCAGTGAGTCCAACAGGGACGGCGAGCAGTACTTC.

This clone came up a few times. The chain links TRBV6-5 to TRBJ2-2; TRBD2 is a possible D gene (6 bases). This CDR3 region has 15 residues. Between the trimmed V and J ends, which lost 5 bases and 1 base, there was a span of 11 bases. CDR1 is MNHEY, CDR2 SVGAGI, per germline. The CDR3 reads CASSLEGWNTGELFF. CDR3 nucleotides: TGTGCCAGCAGTCTGGAGGGATGGAACACCGGGGAGCTGTTTTTT.

The chain links TRBV29-1 to TRBJ1-1, with no clear D. This CDR3 is 13 amino acids long. V was clipped by 7 bases and J by 0 bases, with 12 bases between them. CDR1 is SQVTM, CDR2 ANQGSEA, per germline. CDR3 coding DNA: TGCAGCGGGCAGGAGACTATGAACACTGAAGCTTTCTTT. Residues: CSGQETMNTEAFF.

The J gene is TRBJ1-2, the V gene TRBV18; 7 nucleotides match TRBD1. Trimming removed 3 bases from V and 7 bases from J; junction bases left unmatched: 5. Germline V gives CDR1 KGHSH, CDR2 LQKENI. This CDR3 contains 13 residues. The CDR3 coding sequence is TGTGCCAGCTCACCCGACAGGGATGGTGGCTACACCTTC. This translates into CASSPDRDGGYTF.